The next 25 T cell receptor beta chains were all read from a single sample in a study of T cell repertoires in cytomegalovirus infection. No cognate antigen is known for these TCRs. TCRdb re-called the reads through MiXCR, storing one row per CDR3 protein. The sample lists 700,000 to 900,000 distinct CDR3 sequences, under 35% occurring once. Sample: cultured CD8+ T cells from PBMCs, taken from culture after CMV antigen stimulation. Source of these receptors: a human donor in good health (CMV status not recorded). Some clones in this sample may be carry-over from other donors' samples.

V and J are TRBV19 and TRBJ2-7, with 10 bases lining up with TRBD1. This CDR3 comprises 14 residues. Germline values: CDR1 LNHDA, CDR2 SQIVND (reference sequence). The ends lost 10 bases at V and 4 bases at J; junction bases unmatched: 10. CDR3 nucleotides: TGTGCCACCTCGGCGGGGACAGGGGCATACGAGCAGTACTTC. Translation: CATSAGTGAYEQYF.

The J gene is TRBJ2-7, the V gene TRBV14; tentative D call: TRBD1 (6 bases). The CDR3 is 13 amino acids. CDR1 and CDR2 from the germline V gene are SGHDN and FVKESK. V lost 2 bases to trimming and J lost 6 bases, with 11 bases between them. CDR3 sequence reads: CASSQYRESEQYF. CDR3 DNA sequence: TGTGCCAGCAGCCAATACAGGGAAAGCGAGCAGTACTTC.

The chain uses TRBV6-5 and TRBJ2-5, with no clear D. This CDR3 spans 14 amino acids. Trimming stripped 0 bases from V and 2 bases from J, with 7 bases between. Germline lookup yields CDR1 MNHEY and CDR2 SVGAGI. CDR3 amino acids: CASSYSISQETQYF. CDR3 coding DNA: TGTGCCAGCAGTTACTCGATCTCTCAAGAGACCCAGTACTTC.

This clonotype was detected only a few times. The chain combines TRBV13 with TRBJ2-5; D is perhaps TRBD2 (5 bases). V lost 1 base, J lost 1 base, and 13 bases lay in between. The CDR3 contains 16 residues. The germline V gene encodes CDR1 PRHDT and CDR2 FYEKMQ (reference sequence). CDR3 sequence reads: CASSLEGASGQETQYF. In nucleotides, the CDR3 is TGTGCCAGCAGCTTAGAGGGAGCCAGCGGCCAAGAGACCCAGTACTTC.

The chain has TRBV24-1 and TRBJ2-3; 12 bases fit TRBD2. The ends lost 1 base at V and 6 bases at J; junction bases unmatched: 7. This CDR3 has 17 amino acids. CDR1 and CDR2 (germline): KGHDR, SFDVKD. CDR3 DNA: TGTGCCACCAGTGATTTAAGGACTAGCGGGGCCCCGGATACGCAGTATTTT. Translating it yields CATSDLRTSGAPDTQYF.

V is TRBV9 and J is TRBJ2-3; D remains ambiguous. The V gene's germline CDR1 is SGDLS and CDR2 YYNGEE. The CDR3 has 15 amino acids. The germline V and J ends were trimmed by 0 bases and 1 base, with 9 bases remaining between them. The CDR3 spells CASSVGLWGTDTQYF. Here the CDR3 DNA reads TGTGCCAGCAGCGTAGGTCTATGGGGCACAGATACGCAGTATTTT.

V is TRBV2 and J is TRBJ1-1; D not certain. The CDR3 extends over 14 amino acids. V dropped 8 bases and J dropped 2 bases, with 15 bases sitting between them. The germline gives CDR1 SNHLY, CDR2 FYNNEI. CDR3 bases: TGTGCCAGCCGCCGGTCGGGATCCAACACTGAAGCTTTCTTT. This gives the protein CASRRSGSNTEAFF.

This sequence joins TRBV7-9 and TRBJ2-1; D is perhaps TRBD2 (5 bases). Between the trimmed V and J ends, which lost 4 bases and 0 bases, there was a span of 13 bases. CDR3 length equals 16 residues. CDR1 is SEHNR, CDR2 FQNEAQ, per germline (reference sequence). CDR3 amino acids: CASSSRVASSYNEQFF. Here the CDR3 DNA reads TGTGCCAGCAGCTCGAGGGTTGCTAGCTCCTACAATGAGCAGTTCTTC.

CDR3 protein: CASSYRGRGELFF. The CDR3 nucleotides read TGTGCCAGCAGTTACAGGGGGCGCGGGGAGCTGTTTTTT. The V gene is TRBV6-6, the J gene TRBJ2-2; TRBD1 aligns across 7 bases. Trimming at V came to 2 bases and at J to 7 bases, leaving 1 base not matched to a gene. Germline CDR1 is MNHNY and CDR2 is SVGAGI (reference sequence). This CDR3 comprises 13 residues.

J is TRBJ2-1 and V is TRBV4-2; D unresolved. Germline V gene lookup returns CDR1 LGHNA and CDR2 YNFKEQ. V was clipped by 2 bases and J by 0 bases, with 11 bases between them. The CDR3 has 16 residues. This CDR3 reads CASSQIAFGSYNEQFF. CDR3 coding DNA: TGTGCCAGCAGCCAAATTGCCTTCGGCTCCTACAATGAGCAGTTCTTC.

V usage is TRBV27 and J usage is TRBJ1-1; TRBD1 matches at 7 bases. This CDR3 spans 15 amino acids. The V gene end was trimmed by 2 bases and the J gene end by 4 bases; junction bases not matched to a gene: 7. Looked up from germline, CDR1 is MNHEY and CDR2 is SMNVEV (reference sequence). The CDR3 sequence is CASSLGYRGGTEAFF. CDR3 bases: TGTGCCAGCAGTTTAGGTTACAGGGGAGGCACTGAAGCTTTCTTT.

This clonotype was seen only a few times. V and J are TRBV11-2 and TRBJ2-5; D is possibly TRBD1 (6 bases). Germline V CDR1 and CDR2: SGHAT, FQNNGV. Deletions cut 0 bases from V and 4 bases from J, with 15 bases between. This CDR3 is built from 16 residues. The CDR3 region is CASSLEGQTLAETQYF. Here the CDR3 DNA reads TGTGCCAGCAGCTTAGAGGGACAAACATTAGCAGAGACCCAGTACTTC.

This clonotype was counted a few times. The chain links TRBV7-2 to TRBJ2-1; 12 bases map to TRBD2. Germline V gene data show CDR1 as SGHTA and CDR2 as FQGNSA. Trimming removed 8 bases from V and 7 bases from J; junction bases left unmatched: 6. The CDR3 has 14 amino acids. The CDR3 loop is CASELAGGPNEQFF. In DNA form, the CDR3 reads TGTGCCAGCGAGCTAGCGGGGGGGCCAAATGAGCAGTTCTTC.

This clonotype was observed a few times. This rearrangement joins TRBV20-1 to TRBJ2-7, with TRBD1 matching over 7 bases. The CDR3 extends over 14 amino acids. Trimming removed 3 bases from V and 5 bases from J; junction bases left unmatched: 10. Germline assignment: CDR1 DFQATT and CDR2 SNEGSKA (reference sequence). The chain's CDR3 is CSASETGRAHEQYF. The CDR3 nucleotides read TGCAGTGCTAGCGAGACAGGGCGAGCTCACGAGCAGTACTTC.

This clonotype appeared many times. V and J are TRBV4-1 and TRBJ1-1; 10 bases agree with TRBD1. Germline CDR1 and CDR2: MGHRA and YSYEKL. The CDR3 covers 15 residues. J was trimmed by 1 base and V by 4 bases; bases with no gene match: 3. CDR3 in amino acids: CASSRTGGSNTEAFF. In nucleotides, the CDR3 is TGCGCCAGCAGCCGGACAGGGGGATCGAACACTGAAGCTTTCTTT.

This chain connects TRBV19 to TRBJ2-1; TRBD1 matches at 10 bases. Per germline, CDR1 LNHDA and CDR2 SQIVND (reference sequence). The J segment lost 2 bases and the V segment lost 1 base, leaving 8 bases of the junction unmatched. The CDR3 contains 18 residues. The CDR3, as DNA: TGTGCCAGTAGTATAGTTCCCCGAGACAGGGGGCCCTACAATGAGCAGTTCTTC. Translating it yields CASSIVPRDRGPYNEQFF.

In its sample, this clonotype was seen a few times. The V gene is TRBV28, the J gene TRBJ2-1; D is possibly TRBD1 (5 bases). CDR1 is MDHEN, CDR2 SYDVKM, per germline. The CDR3 covers 15 residues. Deletions cut 7 bases from V and 3 bases from J, with 16 bases between. The CDR3 DNA sequence: TGTGCCAGCACCTTAGGGGTCCGCTACTACAATGAGCAGTTCTTC. It translates to CASTLGVRYYNEQFF.

Here the CDR3 reads CASRRGGSGANVLTF. The CDR3 nucleotides are TGTGCCAGCAGGAGGGGAGGGTCTGGGGCCAACGTCCTGACTTTC. This chain connects TRBV6-2 or TRBV6-3 to TRBJ2-6, with 7 bases aligning to TRBD2. Germline CDR1 is MNHEY and CDR2 is SVGEGT. The CDR3 is 15 amino acids. Losses at the gene ends were 6 bases for V and 1 base for J; bases not matched to a gene: 3.

The chain links TRBV10-2 to TRBJ2-7; the D gene is possibly TRBD2 (5 bases). CDR1 and CDR2 (germline): WSHSY, SAAADI. Between the trimmed V and J ends, which lost 2 bases and 4 bases, there was a span of 12 bases. The CDR3 sequence is 14 residues long. The CDR3 sequence: CASSENWAGYEQYV. In nucleotides, the CDR3 is TGCGCCAGCAGTGAGAATTGGGCGGGTTACGAGCAGTACGTC.

This clonotype has only a few counts. The genes are TRBV19 and TRBJ2-1; tentatively, D is TRBD2 (5 bases). Germline-derived CDR1 and CDR2 are LNHDA and SQIVND (reference sequence). V lost 6 bases and J lost 1, with 13 bases in between. The CDR3 totals 15 residues. The CDR3 sequence is CASRVNRGSYNEQFF. CDR3 DNA: TGTGCCAGTAGGGTTAATCGGGGTTCCTACAATGAGCAGTTCTTC.

The chain recombines TRBV9 with TRBJ1-2; 7 bases are shared with TRBD1. V lost 3 bases, J lost 7 bases, and 12 bases stayed unmatched. Germline V gene lookup returns CDR1 SGDLS and CDR2 YYNGEE. The CDR3 covers 15 residues. CDR3 in amino acids: CASSALTGVRLGYTF. The CDR3 coding sequence is TGTGCCAGCAGCGCGTTAACAGGGGTTAGACTTGGCTACACCTTC.

The V gene is TRBV6-2 or TRBV6-3, the J gene TRBJ2-5; D possibly matches TRBD1 or TRBD2 (5 bases each). Per germline, CDR1 MNHEY and CDR2 SVGEGT. The CDR3 is made up of 13 amino acids. Trimming stripped 1 base from V and 5 bases from J, with 8 bases between. In DNA form, the CDR3 reads TGTGCCAGCAGTTACTGGGGGTTGGAGACCCAGTACTTC. Encoded protein: CASSYWGLETQYF.

This clonotype was seen only a few times. For the CDR3, the DNA is TGTGCCAGTAGTATAAAGGGACAGGGAAGCAATCAGCCCCAGCATTTT. Translation: CASSIKGQGSNQPQHF. V is TRBV19 and J is TRBJ1-5, with TRBD1 matching 9 bases. The CDR3 extends over 16 amino acids. After removal of 2 bases from V and 1 base from J, the junction contained 3 bases not matched to a gene. Germline assignment: CDR1 LNHDA and CDR2 SQIVND (reference sequence).

This clonotype has more than one count but fewer than ten. The V call is TRBV24-1, the J call TRBJ2-7; unclear D gene. Trimming pared 2 bases from V and 0 bases from J, leaving 10 bases between. CDR1 and CDR2 (germline): KGHDR, SFDVKD. The CDR3 totals 15 residues. The CDR3 region has the DNA TGTGCCACCAGTGATTGCTTACCGAGCTCCTACGAGCAGTACTTC. This gives the protein CATSDCLPSSYEQYF.

In this sample, this clonotype turned up a few times. The J gene is TRBJ2-7, the V gene TRBV12-3 or TRBV12-4; maybe TRBD1 (5 bases). V was trimmed by 1 base and J by 2 bases, leaving 15 bases between them. The CDR3 sequence is 16 residues long. The CDR3 sequence is CASSLVRGADTYEQYF. DNA of the CDR3: TGTGCCAGCAGTTTAGTTAGGGGCGCGGACACCTACGAGCAGTACTTC.